This TCR beta chain was recorded in a study of vaccination and CD4 T cells after COVID-19. The study sequenced cultured CD4+ T cell DNA using the Oncomine TCR Beta short-read assay. DNA came from CD4+ T cells after culture. TCRdb reprocessed the PCR reads via MiXCR and lists one record per CDR3 protein. Counted here are about 20,000 distinct CDR3 sequences, about two fifths occurring once; the ten biggest clones make up about 32%. This clonotype was observed a handful of times. Its specificity is unknown. Time point specified: late sampling 161 to 241 days after vaccination in three convalescent patients. Regarding treatment: roughly 10-day PBMC culture with coronavirus spike peptide pools or control peptides (ViraFEST assay). IL-2 at roughly 9.7 IU/ml and peptide pools at roughly 11 ug/ml were added to PBMCs cultured at about 2.2 million per well. The V end was cut by 5 bases, the J end by 15 bases, with 20 bases between. This CDR3 is 13 amino acids long. Per the germline V gene, CDR1 is SEHNR and CDR2 is FQNEAQ (reference sequence).

The specimen was CD4+ T cells from blood, cultured in vitro, collected about 7 months after SARS-CoV-2 vaccination. The chain couples TRBV7-9 to TRBJ2-1; the D is unclear. The sequence came from a human donor who had recovered from COVID-19. CDR3 residues: CASSPSARVGSFF. The CDR3 DNA reads as TGTGCCAGCAGCCCCTCTGCCCGGGTAGGATCGTTCTTC.